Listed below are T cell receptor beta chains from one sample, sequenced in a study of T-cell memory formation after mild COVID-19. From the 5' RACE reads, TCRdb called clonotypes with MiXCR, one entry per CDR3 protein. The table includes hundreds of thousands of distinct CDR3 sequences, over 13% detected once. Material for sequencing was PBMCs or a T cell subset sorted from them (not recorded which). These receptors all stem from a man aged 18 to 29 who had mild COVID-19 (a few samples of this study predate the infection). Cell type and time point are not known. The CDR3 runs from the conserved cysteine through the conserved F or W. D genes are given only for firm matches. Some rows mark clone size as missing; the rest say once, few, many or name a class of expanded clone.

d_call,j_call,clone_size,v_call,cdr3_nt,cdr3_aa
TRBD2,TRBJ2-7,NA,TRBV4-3,TGCGCCAGCAGCCAAGACCGGGCTAGCGGGGGGCGGACCGAGCAGTACTTC,CASSQDRASGGRTEQYF
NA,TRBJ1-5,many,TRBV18,TGTGCCAGCTCTCCACAGGGTATCGGCAATCAGCCCCAGCATTTT,CASSPQGIGNQPQHF
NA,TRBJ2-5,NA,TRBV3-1,TGTGCCAGCAGCCAAGAGGCTTGGGGAGAGACCCAGTACTTC,CASSQEAWGETQYF
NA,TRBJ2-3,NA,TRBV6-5,TGTGCCAGCAGTTACTGGGGGGATACGCAGTATTTT,CASSYWGDTQYF
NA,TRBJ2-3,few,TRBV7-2,TGTGCCAGCAGCCCGTCGGGGGTAGCTCGGACGCAGTATTTT,CASSPSGVARTQYF
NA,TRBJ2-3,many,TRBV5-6,TGTGCCAGCAGCTGGGTGGATACGCAGTATTTT,CASSWVDTQYF
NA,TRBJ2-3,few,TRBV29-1,TGCAGCGCCAAAAGAGGGGGGGATACGCAGTATTTT,CSAKRGGDTQYF
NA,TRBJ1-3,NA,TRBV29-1,TGCAGCGTTGCACAGATTGGAAACACCATATATTTT,CSVAQIGNTIYF
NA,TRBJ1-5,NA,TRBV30,TGTGCCTGGAGTGAATATAGCAATCAGCCCCAGCATTTT,CAWSEYSNQPQHF
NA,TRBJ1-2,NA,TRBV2,TGTGCCAGCAGTGAGGAAATCGGCGGCTACACCTTC,CASSEEIGGYTF
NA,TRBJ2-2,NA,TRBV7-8,TGTGCCAGCAGCCTCCGTGGGGGTCAGCAGGGTGCCGGGGAGCTGTTTTTT,CASSLRGGQQGAGELFF
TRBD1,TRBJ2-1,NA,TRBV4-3,TGCGCCAGCAGCCAAGATTGGGGGACAGGGGGCAGGGAGCAGTTCTTC,CASSQDWGTGGREQFF
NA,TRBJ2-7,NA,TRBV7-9,TGTGCCAGCACCCTGGGGACTTCCTACGAGCAGTACTTC,CASTLGTSYEQYF
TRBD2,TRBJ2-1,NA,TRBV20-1,TGCAGTGCTAGAGGGCAACCGACTAGCGGGGGGCCAACTAGCTCCTACAATGAGCAGTTCTTC,CSARGQPTSGGPTSSYNEQFF
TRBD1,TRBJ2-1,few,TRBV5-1,TGCGCCAGCAATCGGGGACAGAGATCCTACAATGAGCAGTTCTTC,CASNRGQRSYNEQFF
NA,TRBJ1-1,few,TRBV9,TGTGCCAGCAGTGTGACAGGAAACACTGAAGCTTTCTTT,CASSVTGNTEAFF
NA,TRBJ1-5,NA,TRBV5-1,TGCGCCAGCAGCGTGTCAGGGGTTAGCAATCAGCCCCAGCATTTT,CASSVSGVSNQPQHF
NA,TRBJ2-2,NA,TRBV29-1,TGCAGCGTGGCGGCGTCCGGGGAGCTGTTTTTT,CSVAASGELFF
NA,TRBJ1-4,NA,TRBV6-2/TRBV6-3,TGTGCCAGCAGTCCCGGGAAGCGCGTGTTTTTT,CASSPGKRVFF
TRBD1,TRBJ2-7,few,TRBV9,TGTGCCAGCAGCGTAGGAGGGACAGGAATCTACGAGCAGTACTTC,CASSVGGTGIYEQYF
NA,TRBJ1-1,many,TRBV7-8,TGTGCCAGCAGCTTAGCGACGGTTGAAGCTTTCTTT,CASSLATVEAFF
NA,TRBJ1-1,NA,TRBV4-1,TGCGCCAGCAGCGTAACAGCGTTGAACACTGAAGCTTTCTTT,CASSVTALNTEAFF
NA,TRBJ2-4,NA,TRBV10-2,TGCGCCAGCAGTGAAGGAAACATTCAGTACTTC,CASSEGNIQYF
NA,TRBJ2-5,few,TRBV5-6,TGTGCCAGCAGCTCGGGTGAAACAGGGTATGAGACCCAGTACTTC,CASSSGETGYETQYF
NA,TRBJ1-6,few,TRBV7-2,TGTGGGGTGGGGGACTATAATTCACCCCTCCACTTT,CGVGDYNSPLHF
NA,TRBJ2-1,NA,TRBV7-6,TGTGCCAGCAGCCTAAACCGCGGGACAGTCTCCTACAATGAGCAGTTCTTC,CASSLNRGTVSYNEQFF
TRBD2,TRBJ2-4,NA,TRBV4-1,TGCGCCAGCAGCCAACCTCTAGCGGGGGTGGCCAAAAACATTCAGTACTTC,CASSQPLAGVAKNIQYF
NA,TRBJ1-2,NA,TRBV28,TGTGCCAGCAGTCTTACAGGGACCGGCTACACCTTC,CASSLTGTGYTF
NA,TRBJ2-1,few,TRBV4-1,TGCGCCAGCAGCCAAGCCACCCCTATCAGTGAGCAGTTCTTC,CASSQATPISEQFF
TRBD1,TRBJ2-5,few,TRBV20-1,TGCAGTGCCCCGGACAGGGGGGAAGAGACCCAGTACTTC,CSAPDRGEETQYF
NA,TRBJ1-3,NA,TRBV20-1,TGCAGTGCTAGCCCCAGGGCGAGCTCTGGAAACACCATATATTTT,CSASPRASSGNTIYF
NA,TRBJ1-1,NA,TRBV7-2,TGTGCCAGCAGGAATACGGGGGCTAGTACTGAAGCTTTCTTT,CASRNTGASTEAFF
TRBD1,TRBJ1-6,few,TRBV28,TGTGCCAGCAGACCGGGACAGAGCTCCTATAATTCACCCCTCCACTTT,CASRPGQSSYNSPLHF
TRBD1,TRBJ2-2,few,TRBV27,TGTGCCAGCAGCACAGGGACAGTTAACACCGGGGAGCTGTTTTTT,CASSTGTVNTGELFF
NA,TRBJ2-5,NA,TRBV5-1,TGCGCCAGCAGCTTGGCTTCCGGGGTCGAAGAGACCCAGTACTTC,CASSLASGVEETQYF
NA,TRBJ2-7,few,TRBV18,TGTGCCAGCTCACCGACAGTCTACGAGCAGTACTTC,CASSPTVYEQYF
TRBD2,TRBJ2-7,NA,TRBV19,TGTGCCAGTAGTCCTAGCGGGGGTGCCCGCGAGCAGTACTTC,CASSPSGGAREQYF
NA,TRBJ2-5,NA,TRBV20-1,TGCAGTGCTATCAAGGGACGGCAAAGCGAGACCCAGTACTTC,CSAIKGRQSETQYF
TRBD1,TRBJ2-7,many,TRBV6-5,TGTGCCAGCAGTTACAACTCGGGGACAGGGATGAACGAGCAGTACTTC,CASSYNSGTGMNEQYF
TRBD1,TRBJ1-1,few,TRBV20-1,TGCAGTGCTAGCGATAGACAGGGATTCACTGAAGCTTTCTTT,CSASDRQGFTEAFF
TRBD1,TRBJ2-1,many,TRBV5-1,TGCGCCAGCAGCGGGGGACAGAGCTCCTACAATGAGCAGTTCTTC,CASSGGQSSYNEQFF
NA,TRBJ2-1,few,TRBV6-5,TGTGCCAGCACCCTGGGGCGGGGCTCGCACAATGAGCAGTTCTTC,CASTLGRGSHNEQFF
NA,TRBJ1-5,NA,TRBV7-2,TGTGCCAGCAGCCACCGGGACCAGCCCCAGCATTTT,CASSHRDQPQHF
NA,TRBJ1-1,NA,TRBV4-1,TGCGCCAGCAGCCAAGGTTTTGGCAGAGCAGTGAACACTGAAGCTTTCTTT,CASSQGFGRAVNTEAFF
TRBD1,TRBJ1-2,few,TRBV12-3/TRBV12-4,TGTGCCAGCACGAGAGGGGGCAGATCCAATGGCTACACCTTC,CASTRGGRSNGYTF
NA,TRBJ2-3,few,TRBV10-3,TGTGCCATCAGGGTTTCCACCACAGATACGCAGTATTTT,CAIRVSTTDTQYF
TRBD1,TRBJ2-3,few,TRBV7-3,TGTGCCAGCAGCCCGGGACAGGTCAGAGATACGCAGTATTTT,CASSPGQVRDTQYF